Listed here is a single T cell receptor (beta chain). These data come from a study of OX40 agonist ivuxolimab in advanced cancers. Whole-study context: An anti-OX40 (CD134) antibody with agonistic activity, ivuxolimab, was administered to patients. The group had a mean age of about 65 years, ranged from about 20 to 90, and was 82.7% male.

Sequenced by immunoSEQ multiplex PCR; TCRdb stores in-frame clones only, minus some. The sample shows approximately 91,000 clones, 80% to 90% of them seen only once. With 2 bases removed from V and 7 bases from J, the gap between germline ends came to 14 bases. Germline V gene sequence: CDR1 SEHNR, CDR2 FQNEAQ (reference sequence). The CDR3 runs to 14 residues. The sample consisted of CD4+ or CD8+ T cells sorted from blood, taken in a trial of the OX40 agonist ivuxolimab. The chain couples TRBV7-9 to TRBJ1-1; D might be TRBD1 (5 bases). The clonotype comes from an adult with an advanced solid tumor such as melanoma, head and neck, liver or kidney cancer. The CDR3 region has the DNA TGTGCCAGCAGCTTACAGGGTGTATCGAGTGAAGCTTTCTTT. Its translation is CASSLQGVSSEAFF.